The rows below give T cell receptor beta chains drawn from one sample of a study of untreated major depressive disorder. The assay was immunoSEQ multiplex PCR, and TCRdb's table has in-frame clones only and misses some. The table includes over 20,000 clones, about 93% detected once. The source material was CD4+ T cells from PBMCs. All receptors derive from a man younger than 45 in good health. CDR3s include the opening cysteine and the closing phenylalanine or tryptophan. The order of the fields is J gene, D gene, V gene, clone size, CDR3 DNA, CDR3 protein. D genes are given only for firm matches. The listing skips clone size in some rows; elsewhere it reads once, few, many or a size class.

TRBJ2-7 | . | TRBV9 | . | TGTGCCAGCACCGAGACGATGGCGGGCGGTGAGCAGTACTTC | CASTETMAGGEQYF
TRBJ1-2 | . | TRBV7-2 | . | TGTGCCAGCAGCTTAGCGGGTTTGGAGGGCTACACCTTC | CASSLAGLEGYTF
TRBJ1-1 | . | TRBV20-1 | . | TGCAGTGCTAGTGGTGTGGGGGAGCCCTTCTTT | CSASGVGEPFF
TRBJ1-2 | TRBD1 | TRBV10-3 | . | TGTGCCATCAGTGAGTCACCCCAGCCGGGACAGGGAGATGGCTACACCTTC | CAISESPQPGQGDGYTF
TRBJ2-3 | . | TRBV7-2 | . | TGTGCCAGCAGCAGAGACAGGGACTACACAGATACGCAGTATTTT | CASSRDRDYTDTQYF
TRBJ2-1 | TRBD1 | TRBV10-3 | . | TGTGCCATCAGGGGGACAGGTATCGATGAGCAGTTCTTC | CAIRGTGIDEQFF
TRBJ1-2 | . | TRBV7-2 | . | TGTGCCAGCAGCCCCGCGGGGGGGCCCTATGGCTACACCTTC | CASSPAGGPYGYTF
TRBJ2-1 | TRBD2 | TRBV27 | . | TGTGCCAGCAGCCGAGCTAGCGGGCGGTACAATGAGCAGTTCTTC | CASSRASGRYNEQFF
TRBJ2-3 | TRBD1 | TRBV5-1 | . | TGCGCCAGCAGCTACGGATCCGGGACAGGGTTCGATGGGGTTCCAGATACGCAGTATTTT | CASSYGSGTGFDGVPDTQYF
TRBJ2-5 | . | TRBV27 | once | TGTGCCAGCAGTTTAATAGGCAACACCGTAAGGGAGACCCAGTACTTC | CASSLIGNTVRETQYF
TRBJ2-3 | TRBD2 | TRBV29-1 | once | TGCAGCGTTGATCAAGCGGGAGGGTGGACAGATACGCAGTATTTT | CSVDQAGGWTDTQYF
TRBJ2-7 | . | TRBV6-1 | . | TGTGCCAGCAGTTCACAACCAGGCTCCGAGCAGTACTTC | CASSSQPGSEQYF
TRBJ2-6 | TRBD1 | TRBV30 | . | TGTGCCTGGGACAGGGGCGGCTCCGGGGCCAACGTCCTGACTTTC | CAWDRGGSGANVLTF
TRBJ1-5 | . | TRBV6-1 | . | TGTGCCAGCAGGAGGGCCAGGGGAGATAATCAGCCCCAGCATTTT | CASRRARGDNQPQHF
TRBJ2-7 | . | TRBV5-1 | . | TGCGCCAGCAGCTTGGCCAAGTTGGGAGACTACGAGCAGTACTTC | CASSLAKLGDYEQYF
TRBJ2-7 | . | TRBV18 | . | TGTGCCAGCTCACCTATGTTCCGGGAGCCCGGGCGGTCCGAGCAGTACTTC | CASSPMFREPGRSEQYF
TRBJ1-2 | . | TRBV2 | . | TGTGCCAGTAGCAGGGGAGGCGGCTACACCTTC | CASSRGGGYTF
TRBJ1-3 | . | TRBV5-1 | . | TGCGCCAGCAGCTTAACCGACCGGCTAGGTGGAAACACCATATATTTT | CASSLTDRLGGNTIYF
TRBJ2-7 | TRBD1 | TRBV4-1 | . | TGCGCCAGCAGCCAAGTGGGGACAGCCCTCTACGAGCAGTACTTC | CASSQVGTALYEQYF
TRBJ2-1 | TRBD2 | TRBV5-6 | . | TGTGCCAGCAGCTTAGGGACTAGCGGCTACAATGAGCAGTTCTTC | CASSLGTSGYNEQFF
TRBJ2-5 | . | TRBV4-1 | . | TGCGCCAGCAGCCAATTCCAACGCTTATCCCCCGGGGAGACCCAGTACTTC | CASSQFQRLSPGETQYF
TRBJ1-2 | . | TRBV2 | once | TGTGCCAGCAGTGAAACGGGGCGTCAGTATGGCTACACCTTC | CASSETGRQYGYTF
TRBJ1-1 | TRBD1 | TRBV6-1 | . | TGTGCCAGCAGTGAATGGACAGGGGAGGGCACTGAAGCTTTCTTT | CASSEWTGEGTEAFF
TRBJ1-4 | TRBD1 | TRBV25-1 | . | TGTGCCAGCAGGAGGACAGGGGTTGAAAAACTGTTTTTT | CASRRTGVEKLFF
TRBJ1-3 | . | TRBV4-3 | . | TGCGCCAGCAGCCACGGGACCGCTGGAAACACCATATATTTT | CASSHGTAGNTIYF
TRBJ1-2 | TRBD1 | TRBV19 | . | TGTGCCAGTAGTCTATGGACAGGGTCCAACTATGGCTACACCTTC | CASSLWTGSNYGYTF
TRBJ1-1 | TRBD1 | TRBV5-1 | . | TGCGCCAGCAGCTTGGCCCCAGGGGGGTCGAACACTGAAGCTTTCTTT | CASSLAPGGSNTEAFF
TRBJ1-4 | . | TRBV30 | . | TGTGCCTGGAGTGTGTCCAGCCTTAATGAAAAACTGTTTTTT | CAWSVSSLNEKLFF
TRBJ2-1 | . | TRBV9 | . | TGTGCCAGCAGCGTAGTGGGGACCCCCCACTACAATGAGCAGTTCTTC | CASSVVGTPHYNEQFF
TRBJ1-1 | . | TRBV5-1 | . | TGCGCCAGCAGCTTTGCGACCGACATGAACACTGAAGCTTTCTTT | CASSFATDMNTEAFF
TRBJ2-2 | . | TRBV4-3 | once | TGCGCCAGCAGCCGGAACGAGGAACTCCCGCCAGGGGAGCTGTTTTTT | CASSRNEELPPGELFF
TRBJ2-7 | . | TRBV11-2 | . | TGTGCCAGCAGCTTAGGGGTCAGCTACGAGCAGTACTTC | CASSLGVSYEQYF
TRBJ2-7 | . | TRBV4-2 | . | TGTGCCAGCAGCCACCTGGGGGGAGGAGGCTCCTACGAGCAGTACTTC | CASSHLGGGGSYEQYF
TRBJ1-1 | TRBD1 | TRBV20-1 | . | TGCAGCCCCTCGACAGGGTCTGAAGCTTTCTTT | CSPSTGSEAFF
TRBJ1-2 | . | TRBV27 | . | TGTGCCAGCGGGCAAGGAAGGCTTTTGGTCCACAATGACTATGGCTACACCTTC | CASGQGRLLVHNDYGYTF
TRBJ1-5 | TRBD1 | TRBV30 | . | TGTGCCTGGAGTGCCCAGACAGGGTACAATCAGCCCCAGCATTTT | CAWSAQTGYNQPQHF
TRBJ2-2 | . | TRBV5-1 | once | TGCGCCAGCAGCTTGTCGGGGGGCGCGATCGGGGAGCTGTTTTTT | CASSLSGGAIGELFF
TRBJ1-2 | TRBD1 | TRBV27 | . | TGTGCCAGCAGTCACAGACAGGGTATAAGTGGCTACACCTTC | CASSHRQGISGYTF
TRBJ2-7 | TRBD2 | TRBV6-1 | . | TGTGCCAGCAAACCCCCCGGGGAGGGCGAGCAGTACTTC | CASKPPGEGEQYF
TRBJ2-4 | . | TRBV4-1 | . | TGCGCCAGCAGCCAATTGGGATTCATAGCCAAAAACATTCAGTACTTC | CASSQLGFIAKNIQYF
TRBJ2-5 | . | TRBV5-1 | . | TGCGCCAGCAGCTCCGCCCAGACCCAGTACTTC | CASSSAQTQYF